Shown below are 9 T cell receptor beta chains from a single sample sequenced in a study of stem cell transplantation in POMP-related autoinflammatory disease. Profiling relied on immunoSEQ multiplex PCR, and the TCRdb table lists in-frame clones only, not all of them. This repertoire shows under 9,500 clones, around 90% found once; its top ten account for roughly 13%. This material consisted of CD8+ T cells from PBMCs, taken after stem cell transplantation. These receptor sequences come from a human patient with POMP-related autoinflammation and immune dysregulation (PRAID). A subset of T cells may come from the graft donor.

The V gene is TRBV19, the J gene TRBJ2-4, with D possibly TRBD1 on 6 matching bases. Trimming removed 3 bases from V and 3 bases from J, with 12 bases in between. CDR1 and CDR2 from the germline V gene are LNHDA and SQIVND (reference sequence). This CDR3 region has 15 residues. CDR3: CASSIGGQFKNIQYF. CDR3 DNA: TGTGCCAGTAGTATTGGGGGACAATTCAAAAACATTCAGTACTTC.

The chain combines TRBV14 with TRBJ1-2, with D hard to call. Germline CDR1 and CDR2: SGHDN and FVKESK. This CDR3 has 14 amino acids. The V end was cut by 1 base, the J end by 0 bases, with 6 bases between. This chain's CDR3 is CASSQAGTNYGYTF. CDR3 DNA sequence: TGTGCCAGCAGCCAAGCGGGAACTAACTATGGCTACACCTTC.

The chain combines TRBV19 with TRBJ2-2; possibly TRBD1 for D (6 bases). Germline V gene sequence: CDR1 LNHDA, CDR2 SQIVND (reference sequence). The CDR3 contains 14 residues. Deletions cut 3 bases from V and 4 bases from J, with 9 bases between. CDR3 sequence: CASSIGQITGELFF. As DNA, the CDR3 is TGTGCCAGTAGTATTGGACAGATCACCGGGGAGCTGTTTTTT.

The chain couples TRBV5-4 to TRBJ2-5, with 11 bases aligning to TRBD1. The CDR3 is 17 amino acids. The junction had 12 bases not matched to a gene; V was cut back by 4 bases and J by 4 bases. Germline CDR1 reads SGHNT; CDR2 reads YYREEE (reference sequence). The DNA for the CDR3 is TGTGCCAGCAGCGCACACACCGGGACAGGGGGTGGAGAGACCCAGTACTTC. Its protein is CASSAHTGTGGGETQYF. Full variable domain (outside the CDR3, taken from reference TRBV5-4 and TRBJ2-5): ETGVTQSPTHLIKTRGQQVTLRCSSQSGHNTVSWYQQALGQGPQFIFQYYREEENGRGNFPPRFSGLQFPNYSSELNVNALELDDSALYLCASSAHTGTGGGETQYFGPGTRLLVL.

This clone has just a few counts. The J gene is TRBJ2-1, the V gene TRBV29-1, with D perhaps TRBD1 or TRBD2 (5 bases each). V was shortened by 6 bases and J by 4 bases, with 22 bases between the two germline ends. The germline V gene encodes CDR1 SQVTM and CDR2 ANQGSEA. The CDR3 spans 16 residues. The CDR3 sequence: CSVHLNVEGIYNEQFF. CDR3 bases: TGCAGCGTCCACTTAAATGTTGAGGGGATTTACAATGAGCAGTTCTTC.

The chain uses TRBV6-6 and TRBJ1-5, with D perhaps matching TRBD1 (5 bases). The CDR3 sequence is 15 residues long. Trimming took 2 bases from V and 10 from J, leaving 18 bases between them. Germline V gene lookup returns CDR1 MNHNY and CDR2 SVGAGI (reference sequence). This CDR3 is CASSYRDSGSEPQHF. The CDR3 nucleotides read TGTGCCAGCAGTTACCGAGACAGCGGCAGTGAACCCCAGCATTTT.

The chain joins TRBV7-6 to TRBJ1-2; D possibly corresponds to TRBD1 (5 bases). The CDR3 totals 11 residues. The germline CDR1 and CDR2 sequences are SGHVS and FNYEAQ. V dropped 1 base and J dropped 10 bases, with 7 bases sitting between them. CDR3: CASSLEGLYTF. CDR3 DNA sequence: TGTGCCAGCAGCTTAGAGGGGCTCTACACCTTC.

The V gene is TRBV6-1, the J gene TRBJ2-5; the D call may be TRBD1 or TRBD2 (5 bases each). CDR1 is MNHNS, CDR2 SASEGT, per germline. The CDR3 covers 15 residues. With 1 base removed from V and 5 bases from J, the gap between germline ends came to 14 bases. CDR3 coding DNA: TGTGCCAGCAGTGAAGGAGGGGTAGGATTGGAGACCCAGTACTTC. Protein: CASSEGGVGLETQYF.

The chain uses TRBV19 and TRBJ1-1; D remains unclear. Germline loops: CDR1 LNHDA, CDR2 SQIVND (reference sequence). The CDR3 extends over 13 amino acids. Trimming removed 3 bases at V and 1 base at J, with 6 bases between. CDR3 nucleotides: TGTGCCAGTAGTATCTCCGAGAACACTGAAGCTTTCTTT. Translated, it gives CASSISENTEAFF.